The next 22 T cell receptor beta chains were all read from a single sample in a study of blood T cell repertoires in COVID-19. TCRdb's copy holds only in-frame clones and misses some; the assay was immunoSEQ multiplex PCR. The top ten clones hold around 0.86% of a sample with fewer than 250,000 clones, 92% of them seen once. Sequenced: peripheral blood. These receptors came from a man aged 30 to 45 with COVID-19, enrolled during active disease.

J is TRBJ2-1 and V is TRBV7-2; TRBD1 aligns across 7 bases. This CDR3 has 15 residues. The trim removed 3 bases at V and 4 bases at J, leaving 6 bases unmatched. Per the germline V gene, CDR1 is SGHTA and CDR2 is FQGNSA. DNA of the CDR3: TGTGCCAGCAGCTTTCAACAGGGGTCATACAATGAGCAGTTCTTC. It is translated as CASSFQQGSYNEQFF.

This chain links TRBV6-6 with TRBJ1-2; 8 nucleotides match TRBD1. CDR3 length equals 14 residues. Germline V gene data show CDR1 as MNHNY and CDR2 as SVGAGI (reference sequence). V was pared by 8 bases and J by 5 bases, with 10 bases of the junction left unmatched. This CDR3 is CASWTDRGRYGYTF. The CDR3 nucleotides are TGTGCCAGCTGGACCGACAGGGGACGGTATGGCTACACCTTC.

This chain links TRBV6-5 with TRBJ2-7; D call uncertain. Deletions cut 0 bases from V and 1 base from J, with 7 bases between. The length of the CDR3 is 14 residues. Germline assignment: CDR1 MNHEY and CDR2 SVGAGI. The CDR3 region is CASSYSHQSYEQYF. DNA of the CDR3: TGTGCCAGCAGTTACTCTCACCAGTCCTACGAGCAGTACTTC.

The CDR3 is CASSPTVNTGELFF. CDR3 sequence (DNA): TGTGCCAGCAGCCCCACAGTGAACACCGGGGAGCTGTTTTTT. V usage is TRBV7-6 and J usage is TRBJ2-2; D ambiguous. The germline gives CDR1 SGHVS, CDR2 FNYEAQ. V was clipped by 5 bases and J by 1 base, with 8 bases between them. The CDR3 extends over 14 amino acids.

The chain recombines TRBV1 with TRBJ1-1. TRBV1 is reported as a pseudogene. The CDR3 runs 14 residues. The CDR3 reads CTSSPPLRDTEAFF. The CDR3 bases are TGCACCAGCAGCCCCCCCCTGCGGGACACTGAAGCTTTCTTT.

The J gene is TRBJ2-2, the V gene TRBV6-2 or TRBV6-3, with a tentative D call TRBD1 (5 bases). Trimming removed 0 bases at V and 7 bases at J, with 6 bases between. Germline loops: CDR1 MNHEY, CDR2 SVGEGT. The CDR3 totals 13 residues. CDR3 nucleotide sequence: TGTGCCAGCAGTTACTCGGGGCGCGGGGAGCTGTTTTTT. Amino acid sequence: CASSYSGRGELFF.

This clone appeared a few times. The chain employs TRBV13 and TRBJ2-7, with D possibly TRBD1 on 5 matching bases. The CDR3 length is 13 residues. V lost 4 bases to trimming and J lost 0 bases, with 7 bases between them. CDR1 is PRHDT, CDR2 FYEKMQ, per germline (reference sequence). DNA for the CDR3: TGTGCCAGCAGCTGGCAGGGCTCCTACGAGCAGTACTTC. It specifies CASSWQGSYEQYF.

V gene TRBV4-1 combines with J gene TRBJ1-5; TRBD1 agrees at 11 bases. V dropped 5 bases and J dropped 5; count of bases not matched to a gene: 8. The CDR3 has 16 residues. Looked up from germline, CDR1 is MGHRA and CDR2 is YSYEKL. CDR3 residues: CASSSTPGQGDQPQHF. CDR3 sequence (DNA): TGCGCCAGCAGCTCAACCCCGGGACAGGGGGATCAGCCCCAGCATTTT.

The chain uses TRBV2 and TRBJ2-2; possible D gene TRBD1, 5 bases. The V end was cut by 8 bases, the J end by 2 bases, with 6 bases between. The CDR3 is 12 residues long. Germline assignment: CDR1 SNHLY and CDR2 FYNNEI. DNA of the CDR3: TGTGCCAGCGGGGCAAACACCGGGGAGCTGTTTTTT. It specifies CASGANTGELFF.

The V and J genes are TRBV5-1 and TRBJ2-7, with D possibly TRBD1 on 6 matching bases. The V gene's germline CDR1 is SGHRS and CDR2 YFSETQ. This CDR3 has 14 residues. V gave up 4 bases and J gave up 0 bases, with 11 bases separating them. Here the CDR3 reads CASSSRDTSYEQYF. In DNA, the CDR3 is TGCGCCAGCAGCAGCCGGGACACCTCCTACGAGCAGTACTTC. Complete variable domain (other parts from reference TRBV5-1 and TRBJ2-7): KAGVTQTPRYLIKTRGQQVTLSCSPISGHRSVSWYQQTPGQGLQFLFEYFSETQRNKGNFPGRFSGRQFSNSRSEMNVSTLELGDSALYLCASSSRDTSYEQYFGPGTRLTVT.

The table lists this clone with a count of one. V and J are TRBV5-1 and TRBJ1-1, with a weak D call TRBD1 (5 bases). The length of the CDR3 is 15 residues. Trimming cost V 0 bases and J 4 bases, with 13 bases left between them. Germline V gene lookup returns CDR1 SGHRS and CDR2 YFSETQ. The CDR3 sequence is CASSLDGRGATEAFF. CDR3 nucleotides: TGCGCCAGCAGCTTGGACGGGAGAGGGGCCACTGAAGCTTTCTTT.

CDR3 in DNA: TGTGCCAGCTCCCGAACCCAGGGTGATGGCAATCAGCCCCAGCATTTT. It specifies CASSRTQGDGNQPQHF. The V call is TRBV18, the J call TRBJ1-5; possibly TRBD1 for D (5 bases). V lost 6 bases to trimming and J lost 2 bases, with 17 bases between them. The CDR3 runs to 16 residues. The germline CDR1 and CDR2 sequences are KGHSH and LQKENI.

CDR3 amino acids: CASSNLRGGYSSYGYTF. As DNA, the CDR3 is TGTGCCAGCAGCAACCTGCGAGGGGGCTATAGTAGCTATGGCTACACCTTC. The rearrangement uses TRBV21-1 and TRBJ1-2; whether TRBD1, the table's D call, matches the DNA was not checked. TRBV21-1 is labeled a pseudogene. The CDR3 has 17 residues.

This chain connects TRBV6-5 to TRBJ2-5; tentatively, D is TRBD2 (7 bases). V dropped 9 bases and J dropped 3 bases, with 20 bases sitting between them. The CDR3 runs 15 residues. Germline CDR1 and CDR2: MNHEY and SVGAGI. Here the CDR3 DNA reads TGTGCCAGTAGGTCAGGGGACTACCATAAAGAGACCCAGTACTTC. Its protein is CASRSGDYHKETQYF.

This clone was detected once. The genes are TRBV19 and TRBJ2-5; tentative D call: TRBD1 (8 bases). Between the trimmed V and J ends, which lost 5 bases and 4 bases, there was a span of 17 bases. The CDR3 is 15 amino acids. The germline V gene has CDR1 LNHDA and CDR2 SQIVND (reference sequence). CDR3 in amino acids: CASSAYRGGAETQYF. DNA for the CDR3: TGTGCCAGTAGTGCTTACAGGGGGGGGGCAGAGACCCAGTACTTC.

The rearrangement uses TRBV5-1 and TRBJ2-5; D gene ambiguous. CDR3 length: 14 amino acids. Trimming shortened V by 0 bases and J by 4 bases, and 10 bases separated the two germline ends. Germline V lookup: CDR1 SGHRS, CDR2 YFSETQ. The CDR3 is CASSLVVSPETQYF. The DNA for the CDR3 is TGCGCCAGCAGCTTGGTCGTTAGCCCAGAGACCCAGTACTTC. Together with reference TRBV5-1 and TRBJ2-5, the CDR3 gives the full variable domain: KAGVTQTPRYLIKTRGQQVTLSCSPISGHRSVSWYQQTPGQGLQFLFEYFSETQRNKGNFPGRFSGRQFSNSRSEMNVSTLELGDSALYLCASSLVVSPETQYFGPGTRLLVL.

This chain connects TRBV29-1 to TRBJ2-5, with 9 bases identical to TRBD1. The CDR3 has 14 amino acids. With 1 base clipped from V and 4 bases from J, the junction kept 4 bases outside the gene matches. The germline V gene encodes CDR1 SQVTM and CDR2 ANQGSEA. CDR3 amino acids: CSVEVLDRGETQYF. In DNA form, the CDR3 reads TGCAGCGTTGAAGTTCTGGACAGGGGAGAGACCCAGTACTTC.

The CDR3 reads CASSLGASGVGEQFF. In nucleotides, the CDR3 is TGCGCCAGCAGCTTGGGGGCTAGCGGGGTGGGTGAGCAGTTCTTC. The genes are TRBV5-1 and TRBJ2-1; 9 bases match TRBD2. The CDR3 consists of 15 residues. With 0 bases clipped from V and 9 bases from J, the junction kept 7 bases outside the gene matches. Germline CDR1 is SGHRS and CDR2 is YFSETQ.

The V and J genes are TRBV6-5 and TRBJ1-1; possibly TRBD1 for D (5 bases). CDR1 and CDR2 from the germline V gene are MNHEY and SVGAGI. The V and J ends lost 0 bases and 5 bases respectively, with 13 bases between them. CDR3 length: 15 amino acids. In nucleotides, the CDR3 is TGTGCCAGCAGTTACTCTAAGGGGTGGGGAACTGAAGCTTTCTTT. Translating gives CASSYSKGWGTEAFF.

J is TRBJ2-5 and V is TRBV7-9, with 11 bases aligning to TRBD1. Germline CDR1 SEHNR, CDR2 FQNEAQ (reference sequence). CDR3 size: 16 residues. J was trimmed by 4 bases and V by 1 base; bases with no gene match: 5. As DNA, the CDR3 is TGTGCCAGCAGCTTAGTTGGACAGGGGGCAGGAGAGACCCAGTACTTC. It is translated as CASSLVGQGAGETQYF.

The chain has TRBV6-6 and TRBJ1-2, with 8 bases identical to TRBD1. CDR3 length equals 16 residues. V trimming: 0 bases; J trimming: 3 bases; junction bases outside the gene matches: 6. Per the germline V gene, CDR1 is MNHNY and CDR2 is SVGAGI (reference sequence). CDR3: CASSYSSRGPYYGYTF. CDR3 DNA: TGTGCCAGCAGTTACTCAAGCAGGGGGCCTTACTATGGCTACACCTTC.

The chain links TRBV29-1 to TRBJ2-7; D is perhaps TRBD1 (6 bases). Germline values: CDR1 SQVTM, CDR2 ANQGSEA. Between the trimmed V and J ends, which lost 4 bases and 5 bases, there was a span of 15 bases. The CDR3 has 13 amino acids. CDR3 protein: CSVARQGINEQYF. In nucleotides, the CDR3 is TGCAGCGTTGCTCGGCAGGGGATTAACGAGCAGTACTTC.